One and the same sample provided the 24 T cell receptor beta chains below, sequenced in a study of shared clonotypes between healthy human individuals. This table comes from immunoSEQ multiplex PCR, and its TCRdb copy is limited to in-frame clones, with some not included. The sample shows approximately 1.1 million clones, 75% to 85% of them seen only once. Specimen: memory CD4+ T cells from PBMCs. Subset indicated: CD45RA-negative fraction. The receptor source for this set is a man aged 18 to 35 in good health. Some clones in this sample may be carry-over from other donors' samples.

As to this clone: A single base separates this from a much larger clone, so it may be a read error. The gene calls are TRBV7-2 and TRBJ2-3; D not certain. CDR1 and CDR2 (germline): SGHTA, FQGNSA. CDR3 length: 13 residues. CDR3 coding DNA: TGTGCCAGCAGCTTAGAGGGAAGGGATATGCAGTATTTT. Protein sequence: CASSLEGRDMQYF.

Points on this clone: At one of its ends the junction is not consistent with the germline gene, which may arise from a read error. The J gene is TRBJ1-3, the V gene TRBV6-1; 7 positions match TRBD1. CDR3 length: 13 residues. The V gene's germline CDR1 is MNHNS and CDR2 SASEGT. This CDR3 is CANRDSSGNTIYF. CDR3 DNA: TGCGCAAACCGGGACAGCTCTGGAAACACCATATATTTT.

The CDR3 nucleotides are TGCGCCAGCAGCTTGGCCGGGTACGTTGGCTCTGGAAACACCATATATTTT. The encoded protein is CASSLAGYVGSGNTIYF. V usage is TRBV5-1 and J usage is TRBJ1-3; no firm D call. V lost 0 bases to trimming and J lost 0 bases, with 13 bases between them. Germline CDR1 and CDR2: SGHRS and YFSETQ. The CDR3 contains 17 residues.

This sequence joins TRBV10-2 and TRBJ2-7; 10 positions agree with TRBD2. V trimming: 7 bases; J trimming: 2 bases; junction bases outside the gene matches: 5. Looked up from germline, CDR1 is WSHSY and CDR2 is SAAADI. The CDR3 contains 14 residues. The CDR3 reads CASTWTSGPYEQYF. CDR3 nucleotides: TGCGCCAGCACTTGGACTAGCGGCCCCTACGAGCAGTACTTC.

This clone was detected a few times. This chain links TRBV4-1 with TRBJ1-5; D call uncertain. This CDR3 region has 13 residues. Germline CDR1 MGHRA, CDR2 YSYEKL. V lost 0 bases to trimming and J lost 5 bases, with 5 bases between them. The CDR3 nucleotides are TGCGCCAGCAGCCAAGATAATCATCAGCCCCAGCATTTT. Its protein product is CASSQDNHQPQHF.

The chain recombines TRBV6-5 with TRBJ1-5; D is ambiguous. V lost 0 bases to trimming and J lost 4 bases, with 7 bases between them. Germline assignment: CDR1 MNHEY and CDR2 SVGAGI. The CDR3 runs to 14 residues. CDR3 bases: TGTGCCAGCAGTTACTCGAATGAGAATCAGCCCCAGCATTTT. Its translation: CASSYSNENQPQHF.

This clone was counted between two and nine times. This chain joins TRBV29-1 and TRBJ2-7; D remains unclear. This CDR3 region has 15 residues. Trimming took 1 base from V and 0 from J, leaving 13 bases between them. Per the germline V gene, CDR1 is SQVTM and CDR2 is ANQGSEA. The chain's CDR3 is CSVEVPSGLSYEQYF. CDR3 nucleotide sequence: TGCAGCGTTGAAGTTCCCTCGGGTCTCTCCTACGAGCAGTACTTC.

The chain joins TRBV27 to TRBJ2-2; 7 bases align to TRBD2. With 3 bases clipped from V and 7 bases from J, the junction kept 8 bases outside the gene matches. CDR1 is MNHEY and CDR2 is SMNVEV in the germline V gene (reference sequence). This CDR3 has 15 residues. This CDR3 is CASSFGGSDVGELFF. The CDR3 bases are TGTGCCAGCAGTTTCGGCGGGAGTGATGTCGGGGAGCTGTTTTTT.

This clone has a handful of counts. The chain has TRBV7-2 and TRBJ1-1, with TRBD1 as a possible D gene (5 bases). V shed 5 bases and J shed 1 base, with 11 bases lying between them. The CDR3 is made up of 14 amino acids. Germline V gene lookup returns CDR1 SGHTA and CDR2 FQGNSA. CDR3 loop: CASSPQGTNTEAFF. CDR3 sequence (DNA): TGTGCCAGCAGCCCCCAGGGAACGAACACTGAAGCTTTCTTT.

With regard to this clone: Other nucleotide sequences from this sample produce the same CDR3. V usage is TRBV7-9 and J usage is TRBJ2-2; 10 bases are a match to TRBD1. Per the germline V gene, CDR1 is SEHNR and CDR2 is FQNEAQ (reference sequence). The CDR3 loop spans 15 amino acids. With 5 bases clipped from V and 3 bases from J, the junction kept 3 bases outside the gene matches. The CDR3 DNA is TGTGCCAGCAGCCCGGGACAGGGGTACACCGGGGAGCTGTTTTTT. As protein: CASSPGQGYTGELFF.

As for this clone: This sample includes further DNA sequences coding for the same CDR3. V gene TRBV7-2 combines with J gene TRBJ2-7; the D call may be TRBD1 or TRBD2 (5 bases each). CDR3 size: 12 residues. Germline CDR1 SGHTA, CDR2 FQGNSA. Trimming took 4 bases from V and 2 from J, leaving 6 bases between them. Here the CDR3 reads CASSSGPYEQYF. CDR3 in DNA: TGTGCCAGCAGCTCGGGGCCCTACGAGCAGTACTTC.

The V call is TRBV30, the J call TRBJ1-4; D uncertain. The V and J ends lost 0 bases and 5 bases respectively, with 10 bases between them. The CDR3 runs 14 residues. Germline V gene data show CDR1 as GTSNPN and CDR2 as SVGIG (reference sequence). This CDR3 reads CAWSVPYGNEKLFF. The DNA of the CDR3 is TGTGCCTGGAGTGTACCTTACGGGAATGAAAAACTGTTTTTT. The whole variable domain, filled in from reference TRBV30 and TRBJ1-4, reads SQTIHQWPATLVQPVGSPLSLECTVEGTSNPNLYWYRQAAGRGLQLLFYSVGIGQISSEVPQNLSASRPQDRQFILSSKKLLLSDSGFYLCAWSVPYGNEKLFFGSGTQLSVL.

The chain joins TRBV28 to TRBJ2-3, with 9 bases matching TRBD1. The germline V gene encodes CDR1 MDHEN and CDR2 SYDVKM. The V and J ends lost 6 bases and 5 bases, in that order; junction bases with no gene match: 9. The CDR3 consists of 15 residues. This chain's CDR3 is CASRPFGQGIDTQYF. CDR3 sequence (DNA): TGTGCCAGCAGACCATTCGGACAGGGGATAGATACGCAGTATTTT.

As concerns this clone: A single base separates this from a much larger clone, so it may be a read error. The sample holds other DNA sequences that translate to the same CDR3. V usage is TRBV28 and J usage is TRBJ1-5; 9 nucleotides match TRBD1. CDR1 MDHEN and CDR2 SYDVKM come from the germline V gene. This CDR3 has 14 residues. V shed 5 bases and J 4 bases; nucleotides not matched to a gene: 3. CDR3 residues: CASSPGTGNQPQHF. CDR3 bases: TGTGCCAGCAGTCCCGGGACAGGGAATCAGCCCCAGCATTTT. The entire variable domain, with the rest obtained from reference TRBV28 and TRBJ1-5, is as follows: DVKVTQSSRYLVKRTGEKVFLECVQDMDHENMFWYRQDPGLGLRLIYFSYDVKMKEKGDIPEGYSVSREKKERFSLILESASTNQTSMYLCASSPGTGNQPQHFGDGTRLSIL.

This chain uses TRBV7-9 with TRBJ1-1, with D possibly TRBD1 on 6 matching bases. Germline V CDR1 and CDR2: SEHNR, FQNEAQ (reference sequence). The CDR3 loop spans 17 amino acids. Trimming removed 1 base at V and 5 bases at J, with 20 bases between. The CDR3 spells CASSLVAWGAPTTEAFF. Written as DNA, the CDR3 is TGTGCCAGCAGCTTAGTGGCCTGGGGGGCTCCTACGACTGAAGCTTTCTTT.

This clone has a single count. For the CDR3, the DNA is TGCGCCAGCAGCTTGGGACTAGCGGGAGTAAACACCGGGGAGCTGTTTTTT. Encoded protein: CASSLGLAGVNTGELFF. V gene TRBV4-1 combines with J gene TRBJ2-2, with 14 positions matching TRBD2. V gave up 5 bases and J gave up 2 bases; unmatched junction bases: 4. The CDR3 contains 17 residues. The germline V gene encodes CDR1 MGHRA and CDR2 YSYEKL.

The rearrangement joins TRBV7-2 to TRBJ1-2, with a tentative D call TRBD1 (5 bases). The CDR3 runs 13 residues. The V gene lost 4 bases and the J gene lost 8 bases, with 14 bases spanning the gap. Germline CDR1 and CDR2: SGHTA and FQGNSA. The CDR3 spells CASSWGPYGGYTF. CDR3 sequence (DNA): TGTGCCAGCAGCTGGGGCCCCTATGGGGGCTACACCTTC.

In its sample, this clone was seen a few times. Since a much larger clone is just one base distant, this may be a read error. Other DNA sequences in the same sample also yield this CDR3. The chain recombines TRBV18 with TRBJ2-7; 7 positions match TRBD2. V lost 2 bases and J lost 5; bases outside the gene matches: 0. The CDR3 is 12 amino acids. The V gene's germline CDR1 is KGHSH and CDR2 LQKENI. The CDR3 DNA follows: TGTGCCAGCTCACCAACTAGCGACGAGCAGTACTTC. Protein sequence: CASSPTSDEQYF. Supplemented by reference TRBV18 and TRBJ2-7, the full variable domain reads NAGVMQNPRHLVRRRGQEARLRCSPMKGHSHVYWYRQLPEEGLKFMVYLQKENIIDESGMPKERFSAEFPKEGPSILRIQQVVRGDSAAYFCASSPTSDEQYFGPGTRLTVT.

This clone was counted a single time. The gene calls are TRBV18 and TRBJ2-1; D tentatively reads TRBD1 or TRBD2 (5 bases each). The CDR3 sequence is 17 residues long. V lost 6 bases, J lost 0 bases, and 18 bases lay in between. The V gene's germline CDR1 is KGHSH and CDR2 LQKENI. CDR3 coding DNA: TGTGCCAGCTCGCACAACGACGGGGCCAGCTCCTACAATGAGCAGTTCTTC. Its translation is CASSHNDGASSYNEQFF.

The rearrangement uses TRBV11-2 and TRBJ2-7, with D possibly being TRBD1 or TRBD2 (5 bases each). The CDR3 is made up of 13 amino acids. V lost 3 bases, J lost 2 bases, and 8 bases lay in between. The germline CDR1 and CDR2 sequences are SGHAT and FQNNGV. The CDR3 nucleotides read TGTGCCAGCAGCTTTTTGGGACCCTACGAGCAGTACTTC. Its protein is CASSFLGPYEQYF.

V is TRBV5-6 and J is TRBJ2-3, with D unresolved. CDR1 is SGHDT and CDR2 is YYEEEE in the germline V gene. The V end lost 1 base, the J end lost 4 bases, and 4 bases lay between the germline ends. The CDR3 length is 12 residues. This CDR3 is CASSLSADTQYF. Here the CDR3 DNA reads TGTGCCAGCAGCTTGTCAGCAGATACGCAGTATTTT. Together with reference TRBV5-6 and TRBJ2-3, the CDR3 gives the full variable domain: DAGVTQSPTHLIKTRGQQVTLRCSPKSGHDTVSWYQQALGQGPQFIFQYYEEEERQRGNFPDRFSGHQFPNYSSELNVNALLLGDSALYLCASSLSADTQYFGPGTRLTVL.

This clone was observed a handful of times. DNA for the CDR3: TGTGCCAGCAGTTTTAGGGGACAGACCTACAATGAGCAGTTCTTC. Translating it yields CASSFRGQTYNEQFF. The rearrangement uses TRBV28 and TRBJ2-1, with TRBD1 identical over 7 bases. The germline V gene has CDR1 MDHEN and CDR2 SYDVKM. Losses at the gene ends were 3 bases for V and 2 bases for J; bases not matched to a gene: 4. This CDR3 contains 15 residues.

The rearrangement joins TRBV28 to TRBJ1-4; 9 bases fit TRBD1. The ends lost 6 bases at V and 10 bases at J; junction bases unmatched: 15. Germline loops: CDR1 MDHEN, CDR2 SYDVKM. The CDR3 is 16 amino acids. The CDR3 coding sequence is TGTGCCAGCAGCTCCGACAGGGGGGGTTATGCAGTAAAACTGTTTTTT. This sequence encodes CASSSDRGGYAVKLFF.

The gene calls are TRBV9 and TRBJ2-1; D perhaps matches TRBD2 (5 bases). The CDR3 length is 16 residues. From germline, CDR1 is SGDLS and CDR2 YYNGEE. V lost 4 bases, J lost 7 bases, and 21 bases lay in between. CDR3 nucleotides: TGTGCCAGCAGCCCGACTGGTATGGACTCGCCAAATGAGCAGTTCTTC. Its translation: CASSPTGMDSPNEQFF.